Presented here are 5 T cell receptor beta chains from one specimen sequenced in a study of Ad26.COV2.S vaccination and SARS-CoV-2 variants (dated by TCRdb to 2020 to 2022). The treatment or condition label of this sample denotes: 19 received Ad26.COV2.S at low or high dose, single or two shots; about 5 received placebo; per-sample allocation not given. Repertoires of vaccine and placebo recipients were sequenced from samples collected on day 63 after the first injection. The protocol used for the library was the immunoSEQ multiplex PCR assay. The table was pulled from immuneACCESS by TCRdb, which kept in-frame rearrangements only. Such tables lose some clones; where checked, under half of the loss comes from unresolved V genes, and the rest has no known cause. Within this sample are some 640,000 clones, with around 92% of them counted one time only. The top ten hold about 1.5% of the sample. The specimen was peripheral blood, collected in a trial of Ad26.COV2.S vaccine versus placebo. All receptors derive from a person between 18 and 60 years old who received the Ad26.COV2.S COVID-19 vaccine or a placebo.

This chain links TRBV28 with TRBJ2-4; 9 bases map to TRBD2. The CDR3 sequence is 16 residues long. The trim removed 5 bases at V and 1 base at J, leaving 6 bases unmatched. Germline V gives CDR1 MDHEN, CDR2 SYDVKM. For the CDR3, the DNA is TGTGCCAGCAGTCCTTTAGCGGGAGCGGCCAAAAACATTCAGTACTTC. It encodes CASSPLAGAAKNIQYF.

The genes are TRBV15 and TRBJ1-3; D is possibly TRBD1 (5 bases). Germline V gene lookup returns CDR1 LNHNV and CDR2 YYDKDF (reference sequence). The CDR3 is 17 amino acids. The V and J ends lost 0 bases and 3 bases respectively, with 15 bases between them. CDR3 in amino acids: CATSRDVGRVYGNTIYF. The CDR3 coding sequence is TGTGCCACCAGCAGAGATGTCGGCAGGGTCTATGGAAACACCATATATTTT.

The rearrangement uses TRBV2 and TRBJ1-3; no clear D. Per germline, CDR1 SNHLY and CDR2 FYNNEI. V lost 2 bases, J lost 4 bases, and 12 bases lay in between. The CDR3 is 15 residues long. CDR3 region: CASSETWAGGNTIYF. Here the CDR3 DNA reads TGTGCCAGCAGTGAAACTTGGGCGGGAGGAAACACCATATATTTT.

This clone was seen a single time. V and J are TRBV9 and TRBJ2-3; TRBD2 agrees at 10 bases. Per germline, CDR1 SGDLS and CDR2 YYNGEE. The trim removed 4 bases at V and 8 bases at J, leaving 10 bases unmatched. This CDR3 comprises 15 residues. The CDR3 sequence: CASSSISGGRATQYF. As DNA, the CDR3 is TGTGCCAGCAGCTCAATTAGCGGGGGGAGGGCTACGCAGTATTTT.

The chain links TRBV18 to TRBJ2-1; possible D gene TRBD2, 5 bases. CDR1 is KGHSH and CDR2 is LQKENI in the germline V gene. The CDR3 is 16 amino acids. V was shortened by 3 bases and J by 0 bases, with 12 bases between the two germline ends. In DNA form, the CDR3 reads TGTGCCAGCTCACCCCAAGCGGACTCCTCCTACAATGAGCAGTTCTTC. Translated: CASSPQADSSYNEQFF. Based on the CDR3 plus reference TRBV18 and TRBJ2-1, the full variable domain is NAGVMQNPRHLVRRRGQEARLRCSPMKGHSHVYWYRQLPEEGLKFMVYLQKENIIDESGMPKERFSAEFPKEGPSILRIQQVVRGDSAAYFCASSPQADSSYNEQFFGPGTRLTVL.